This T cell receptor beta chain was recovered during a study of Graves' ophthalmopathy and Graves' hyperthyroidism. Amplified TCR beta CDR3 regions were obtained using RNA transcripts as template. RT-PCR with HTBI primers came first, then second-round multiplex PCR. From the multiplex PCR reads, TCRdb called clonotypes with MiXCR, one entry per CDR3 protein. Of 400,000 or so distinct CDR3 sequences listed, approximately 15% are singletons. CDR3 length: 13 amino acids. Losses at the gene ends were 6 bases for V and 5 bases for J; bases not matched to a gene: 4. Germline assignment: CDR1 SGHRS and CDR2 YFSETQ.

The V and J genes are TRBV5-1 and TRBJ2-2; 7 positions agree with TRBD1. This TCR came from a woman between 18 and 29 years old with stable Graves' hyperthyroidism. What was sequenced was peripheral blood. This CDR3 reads CASTEQGTGELFF. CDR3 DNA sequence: TGCGCCAGCACCGAACAGGGGACCGGGGAGCTGTTTTTT.